The 31 T cell receptor beta chains below come from one sample, sequenced in a study of TIL therapy for anti-PD-1-resistant metastatic lung cancer. Time point described: pre-treatment sample, taken before nivolumab and TIL therapy. The libraries were made with immunoSEQ v3. Sequencing used immunoSEQ multiplex PCR; TCRdb keeps in-frame clones, though not all of them. The table has tens of thousands of clones, roughly two thirds seen once. The sequencing used blood, collected at baseline. These TCRs come from a person aged 25 to 80 with non-small cell lung cancer.

CDR3 nucleotide sequence: TGTGCCAGCAGTAAGCCGACCGGGACAGGGAGGACTGAAGCTTTCTTT. It is translated as CASSKPTGTGRTEAFF. The rearrangement joins TRBV6-6 to TRBJ1-1; 9 positions agree with TRBD1. V shed 5 bases and J 5 bases; nucleotides not matched to a gene: 12. The CDR3 is 16 amino acids. In germline, CDR1 is MNHNY, CDR2 SVGAGI (reference sequence).

CDR3 bases: TGTGCCAGCAGCTTAGGTAGCGGTAGCTCCTACGAGCAGTACTTC. Translating gives CASSLGSGSSYEQYF. This rearrangement joins TRBV7-2 to TRBJ2-7; TRBD2 is a possible D gene (6 bases). The CDR3 runs to 15 residues. Trimming took off 1 base at V and 0 bases at J, with 10 bases between the two ends. Germline assignment: CDR1 SGHTA and CDR2 FQGNSA.

The chain uses TRBV6-1 and TRBJ1-2; D might be TRBD1 (5 bases). The V end lost 3 bases, the J end lost 4 bases, and 12 bases lay between the germline ends. Germline loops: CDR1 MNHNS, CDR2 SASEGT. The CDR3 is 14 amino acids. CDR3 in amino acids: CASSDGGSGYGYTF. DNA of the CDR3: TGTGCCAGCAGTGACGGGGGTTCTGGCTATGGCTACACCTTC.

This clone was recorded a few times. The CDR3 region has the DNA TGTGCCAGCAGTCCCTTGACACTACCCAACACCGGGGAGCTGTTTTTT. It yields the protein CASSPLTLPNTGELFF. The rearrangement uses TRBV28 and TRBJ2-2; D gene ambiguous. The CDR3 spans 16 residues. The germline V gene has CDR1 MDHEN and CDR2 SYDVKM. The V gene lost 5 bases and the J gene lost 2 bases, with 15 bases spanning the gap.

The V and J genes are TRBV5-1 and TRBJ1-2, with D maybe TRBD1 (6 bases). CDR1 is SGHRS and CDR2 is YFSETQ in the germline V gene. V lost 4 bases and J lost 7, with 11 bases in between. CDR3 length: 12 residues. CDR3 DNA sequence: TGCGCCAGCAGCCCGGACAGAAGTGGCTACACCTTC. Protein sequence: CASSPDRSGYTF.

This chain joins TRBV18 and TRBJ1-6; 9 nucleotides match TRBD1. The CDR3 is made up of 17 amino acids. Germline V gene lookup returns CDR1 KGHSH and CDR2 LQKENI. The V and J ends lost 4 bases and 8 bases, in that order; junction bases with no gene match: 12. CDR3 coding DNA: TGTGCCAGCTCACTCCCGGGACAGGGCTCTTACGATTCACCCCTCCACTTT. Translating it yields CASSLPGQGSYDSPLHF. Complete variable domain (other parts from reference TRBV18 and TRBJ1-6): NAGVMQNPRHLVRRRGQEARLRCSPMKGHSHVYWYRQLPEEGLKFMVYLQKENIIDESGMPKERFSAEFPKEGPSILRIQQVVRGDSAAYFCASSLPGQGSYDSPLHFGNGTRLTVT.

This rearrangement joins TRBV5-1 to TRBJ1-2; D gene unclear. Germline V gene sequence: CDR1 SGHRS, CDR2 YFSETQ. This CDR3 has 13 amino acids. Trimming cost V 0 bases and J 4 bases, with 7 bases left between them. The chain's CDR3 is CASSLGGSYGYTF. For the CDR3, the DNA is TGCGCCAGCAGCTTGGGTGGTTCCTATGGCTACACCTTC. Full variable domain (missing parts from reference TRBV5-1 and TRBJ1-2): KAGVTQTPRYLIKTRGQQVTLSCSPISGHRSVSWYQQTPGQGLQFLFEYFSETQRNKGNFPGRFSGRQFSNSRSEMNVSTLELGDSALYLCASSLGGSYGYTFGSGTRLTVV.

The chain carries TRBV7-9 and TRBJ2-3; D unclear. Germline assignment: CDR1 SEHNR and CDR2 FQNEAQ (reference sequence). V lost 5 bases, J lost 2 bases, and 11 bases lay in between. The CDR3 contains 14 residues. The CDR3 coding sequence is TGTGCCAGCAGCCGCTGGACCGACACAGATACGCAGTATTTT. Protein sequence: CASSRWTDTDTQYF. Drawing the rest from reference TRBV7-9 and TRBJ2-3, the complete variable domain is DTGVSQNPRHKITKRGQNVTFRCDPISEHNRLYWYRQTLGQGPEFLTYFQNEAQLEKSRLLSDRFSAERPKGSFSTLEIQRTEQGDSAMYLCASSRWTDTDTQYFGPGTRLTVL.

The V and J genes are TRBV5-6 and TRBJ1-2; D not resolved. Between the trimmed V and J ends, which lost 2 bases and 6 bases, there was a span of 8 bases. The germline V gene has CDR1 SGHDT and CDR2 YYEEEE. This CDR3 is built from 12 residues. CDR3 sequence (DNA): TGTGCCAGCAGCTTTAGGGAGAATGGCTACACCTTC. Translation gives CASSFRENGYTF.

The rearrangement links TRBV19 to TRBJ1-2; D is uncertain. Germline loops: CDR1 LNHDA, CDR2 SQIVND (reference sequence). V lost 1 base to trimming and J lost 3 bases, with 9 bases between them. The CDR3 is 14 residues long. The DNA for the CDR3 is TGTGCCAGTAGTATAGCGGCACAGTACTATGGCTACACCTTC. Amino acid sequence: CASSIAAQYYGYTF.

The sample holds one count of this clone. J is TRBJ2-3 and V is TRBV15; D remains unclear. Trimming removed 0 bases from V and 5 bases from J, with 9 bases in between. CDR1 is LNHNV and CDR2 is YYDKDF in the germline V gene (reference sequence). The CDR3 is made up of 14 amino acids. In DNA, the CDR3 is TGTGCCACCAGCAGAGAGGGTGCTGGAGATACGCAGTATTTT. Protein sequence: CATSREGAGDTQYF.

The table lists this clone with a few counts. The chain joins TRBV5-4 to TRBJ1-1; TRBD1 might be the D (5 bases). Germline CDR1 SGHNT, CDR2 YYREEE (reference sequence). Trimming removed 1 base from V and 3 bases from J, with 10 bases in between. The CDR3 is made up of 14 amino acids. The CDR3 sequence: CASSLMGVDTEAFF. For the CDR3, the DNA is TGTGCCAGCAGCTTGATGGGGGTCGACACTGAAGCTTTCTTT.

V gene TRBV6-5 combines with J gene TRBJ2-7; D gene ambiguous. There are 14 residues in the CDR3. Trimming left V 6 bases short and J 0 bases short, with 12 bases between. Germline V gives CDR1 MNHEY, CDR2 SVGAGI. The CDR3 reads CASRRRRISYEQYF. The CDR3 DNA follows: TGTGCCAGCAGGCGACGGCGGATCTCCTACGAGCAGTACTTC.

This chain connects TRBV7-9 to TRBJ2-1, with TRBD2 identical over 7 bases. The CDR3 has 14 residues. Germline assignment: CDR1 SEHNR and CDR2 FQNEAQ (reference sequence). V lost 0 bases, J lost 12 bases, and 8 bases stayed unmatched. The CDR3 sequence: CASSLALSASGQFF. For the CDR3, the DNA is TGTGCCAGCAGCTTAGCGCTATCGGCTAGCGGGCAGTTCTTC. The whole variable domain, remainder taken from reference TRBV7-9 and TRBJ2-1, is DTGVSQNPRHKITKRGQNVTFRCDPISEHNRLYWYRQTLGQGPEFLTYFQNEAQLEKSRLLSDRFSAERPKGSFSTLEIQRTEQGDSAMYLCASSLALSASGQFFGPGTRLTVL.

There are a few counts of this clone. This chain joins TRBV15 and TRBJ2-7, with D perhaps assigned TRBD1 or TRBD2 (5 bases each). V was cut by 0 bases and J by 2 bases, with 8 bases left in between. Looked up from germline, CDR1 is LNHNV and CDR2 is YYDKDF (reference sequence). The CDR3 covers 14 residues. CDR3 sequence: CATSRELGAYEQYF. CDR3 in DNA: TGTGCCACCAGCAGAGAACTGGGGGCCTACGAGCAGTACTTC.

CDR3 in DNA: TGTGCCAGCAGCCTAAGCGGGAGGGATTACAATGAGCAGTTCTTC. Translation gives CASSLSGRDYNEQFF. This chain uses TRBV7-3 with TRBJ2-1, with 10 bases identical to TRBD2. V lost 5 bases and J lost 4; bases outside the gene matches: 5. This CDR3 comprises 15 residues. Germline V lookup: CDR1 SGHTA, CDR2 FQGTGA.

The J gene is TRBJ2-7, the V gene TRBV7-8; TRBD1 is a possible D gene (5 bases). This CDR3 is built from 14 residues. Trimming stripped 1 base from V and 5 bases from J, with 12 bases between. Germline CDR1 reads SGHVS; CDR2 reads FQNEAQ. As DNA, the CDR3 is TGTGCCAGCAGCTTAGTTGGGGCTGGTCACGAGCAGTACTTC. This sequence encodes CASSLVGAGHEQYF.

The genes are TRBV7-9 and TRBJ2-5; D remains ambiguous. The CDR3 is made up of 15 amino acids. Germline CDR1 SEHNR, CDR2 FQNEAQ (reference sequence). V was trimmed by 4 bases and J by 1 base, leaving 13 bases between them. The CDR3 here is CASSSSSSGQETQYF. The CDR3 DNA reads TGTGCCAGCAGCTCCTCTTCTTCAGGCCAAGAGACCCAGTACTTC.

V usage is TRBV5-1 and J usage is TRBJ2-1, with a possible D match to TRBD1 (5 bases). CDR3 length: 16 residues. Trimming cost V 1 base and J 9 bases, with 20 bases left between them. Germline CDR1 is SGHRS and CDR2 is YFSETQ. In nucleotides, the CDR3 is TGCGCCAGCAGCTTGTCCGGGCAGGGCCCCTCTCTTGAGCAGTTCTTC. It translates to CASSLSGQGPSLEQFF.

The chain combines TRBV10-3 with TRBJ2-1, with 14 bases matching TRBD2. CDR3 length: 16 amino acids. Trimming cost V 4 bases and J 10 bases; bases outside gene matches: 9. The V gene's germline CDR1 is ENHRY and CDR2 SYGVKD. In DNA, the CDR3 is TGTGCCATCAGTGTAAGGACTAGCGGGGGGCCTGGAGAGCAGTTCTTC. This codes for CAISVRTSGGPGEQFF.

The chain combines TRBV9 with TRBJ2-1; 8 positions match TRBD2. The length of the CDR3 is 16 residues. The germline V gene encodes CDR1 SGDLS and CDR2 YYNGEE. J was trimmed by 5 bases and V by 0 bases; bases with no gene match: 7. As DNA, the CDR3 is TGTGCCAGCAGCGTAGCGCTAGCGGGTCAGAACAATGAGCAGTTCTTC. Its protein product is CASSVALAGQNNEQFF. The full variable domain, with the rest looked up from reference TRBV9 and TRBJ2-1, is DSGVTQTPKHLITATGQRVTLRCSPRSGDLSVYWYQQSLDQGLQFLIQYYNGEERAKGNILERFSAQQFPDLHSELNLSSLELGDSALYFCASSVALAGQNNEQFFGPGTRLTVL.

V usage is TRBV19 and J usage is TRBJ1-2; a possible D gene is TRBD1 (6 bases). The CDR3 runs to 15 residues. Per germline, CDR1 LNHDA and CDR2 SQIVND (reference sequence). Here the CDR3 reads CACSHYRDTNYGYTF. CDR3 nucleotides: TGTGCATGCTCCCACTACCGGGACACCAACTATGGCTACACCTTC.

V and J are TRBV13 and TRBJ2-4, with TRBD1 as a possible D gene (5 bases). The CDR3 is made up of 14 amino acids. Trimming removed 5 bases from V and 7 bases from J, with 15 bases in between. CDR1 is PRHDT, CDR2 FYEKMQ, per germline (reference sequence). CDR3 in amino acids: CASSILQVGNIQYF. Written as DNA, the CDR3 is TGTGCCAGCAGCATACTACAGGTGGGGAACATTCAGTACTTC.

V gene TRBV27 combines with J gene TRBJ1-1; D perhaps matches TRBD1 (5 bases). CDR3 length equals 13 residues. The V end lost 2 bases, the J end lost 8 bases, and 12 bases lay between the germline ends. From germline, CDR1 is MNHEY and CDR2 SMNVEV (reference sequence). CDR3 residues: CASSLGADAEAFF. The CDR3 region has the DNA TGTGCCAGCAGTTTAGGGGCCGATGCAGAAGCTTTCTTT.

The genes are TRBV5-1 and TRBJ2-5; 10 positions agree with TRBD1. This CDR3 spans 15 amino acids. Germline CDR1 reads SGHRS; CDR2 reads YFSETQ. Trimming cost V 0 bases and J 3 bases; bases outside gene matches: 2. CDR3 region: CASSLAGTGEETQYF. CDR3 DNA: TGCGCCAGCAGCTTGGCTGGGACAGGGGAAGAGACCCAGTACTTC.

The J gene is TRBJ2-3, the V gene TRBV7-9; D gene uncertain. Germline V gene data show CDR1 as SEHNR and CDR2 as FQNEAQ (reference sequence). The CDR3 contains 11 residues. V gave up 1 base and J gave up 10 bases, with 6 bases separating them. CDR3 amino acids: CASSLGRAQYF. CDR3 nucleotide sequence: TGTGCCAGCAGCTTAGGCCGGGCGCAGTATTTT.

The rearrangement uses TRBV7-9 and TRBJ2-5; D uncertain. This CDR3 has 14 residues. Germline CDR1 is SEHNR and CDR2 is FQNEAQ (reference sequence). V was trimmed by 2 bases and J by 1 base, leaving 8 bases between them. CDR3 bases: TGTGCCAGCAGCTTAAGGCTCCTCCAAGAGACCCAGTACTTC. Its protein is CASSLRLLQETQYF.

This chain links TRBV4-1 with TRBJ2-1, with D perhaps matching TRBD2 (6 bases). The germline V gene encodes CDR1 MGHRA and CDR2 YSYEKL. There are 15 residues in the CDR3. The V and J ends lost 3 bases and 8 bases respectively, with 17 bases between them. CDR3 DNA: TGCGCCAGCAGCCAGAACATTCCGGGGGTGGATGAGCAGTTCTTC. Residues: CASSQNIPGVDEQFF.

The genes are TRBV7-9 and TRBJ2-5; no definite D call. V gave up 5 bases and J gave up 0 bases, with 4 bases separating them. The CDR3 covers 12 residues. The germline V gene has CDR1 SEHNR and CDR2 FQNEAQ (reference sequence). CDR3 coding DNA: TGTGCCAGCAGCCGTGACCAAGAGACCCAGTACTTC. Translating it yields CASSRDQETQYF.

This clone showed up just a few times. The chain employs TRBV7-9 and TRBJ1-1; D not certain. Germline CDR1 reads SEHNR; CDR2 reads FQNEAQ (reference sequence). The CDR3 covers 14 residues. V dropped 5 bases and J dropped 5 bases, with 15 bases sitting between them. The CDR3 reads CASSPTNSGTEAFF. As DNA, the CDR3 is TGTGCCAGCAGCCCAACAAACTCGGGGACTGAAGCTTTCTTT.

The J gene is TRBJ1-2, the V gene TRBV6-5, with D tentatively TRBD1 (5 bases). V was pared by 0 bases and J by 8 bases, with 16 bases between. Germline-derived CDR1 and CDR2 are MNHEY and SVGAGI. This CDR3 is 15 amino acids long. The CDR3 here is CASSYSGQGPSGYTF. CDR3 nucleotide sequence: TGTGCCAGCAGTTACTCGGGGCAGGGCCCCTCCGGCTACACCTTC.